The clone carrying this T cell receptor (beta chain) has only one observation. This sample is part of a study of blood T cell repertoires in COVID-19. The overall study: Samples came from the United States, Italy and Spain, spanning acute and convalescent COVID-19. Sources were T cells, B-cell-depleted T cells, or PBMCs; the material itself was cDNA or gDNA.

How the authors handled the data: Amplification of reference gene primers provided the estimated nucleated cell counts. Clones were read by immunoSEQ multiplex PCR, and TCRdb kept only the in-frame ones, dropping some. V, J and clone size were drawn from that table, and D and trimming were deduced from the DNA. The table shows about 120,000 clones, with about 79% occurring only once. CDR1 and CDR2 from the germline V gene are SGHRS and YFSETQ. CDR3 size: 12 residues. Trimming took off 4 bases at V and 10 bases at J, with 9 bases between the two ends. The J gene is TRBJ1-6, the V gene TRBV5-1, with D possibly matching TRBD1 (6 bases). This clonotype was obtained from a man in his 70s with acute or convalescent COVID-19. Sequences were obtained from peripheral blood. CDR3 bases: TGCGCCAGCAGCGTGGACAGATCACCCCTCCACTTT. As protein: CASSVDRSPLHF. The whole variable domain, filled in from reference TRBV5-1 and TRBJ1-6, reads KAGVTQTPRYLIKTRGQQVTLSCSPISGHRSVSWYQQTPGQGLQFLFEYFSETQRNKGNFPGRFSGRQFSNSRSEMNVSTLELGDSALYLCASSVDRSPLHFGNGTRLTVT.